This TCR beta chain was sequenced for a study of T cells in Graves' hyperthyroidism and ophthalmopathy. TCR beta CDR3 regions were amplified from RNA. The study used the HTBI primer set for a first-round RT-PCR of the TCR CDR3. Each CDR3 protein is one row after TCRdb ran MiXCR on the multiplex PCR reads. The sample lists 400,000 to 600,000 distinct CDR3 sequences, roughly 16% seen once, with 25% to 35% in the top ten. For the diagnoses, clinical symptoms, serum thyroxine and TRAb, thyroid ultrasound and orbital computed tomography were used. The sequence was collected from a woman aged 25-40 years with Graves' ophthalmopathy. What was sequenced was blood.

CDR3: CASSQETSGTPYEQYF. DNA for the CDR3: TGCGCCAGCAGCCAAGAGACTAGCGGGACACCCTACGAGCAGTACTTC. The chain has TRBV4-1 and TRBJ2-7; 11 bases agree with TRBD2. V dropped 0 bases and J dropped 2; count of bases not matched to a gene: 3. The germline CDR1 and CDR2 sequences are MGHRA and YSYEKL. This CDR3 is built from 16 residues.